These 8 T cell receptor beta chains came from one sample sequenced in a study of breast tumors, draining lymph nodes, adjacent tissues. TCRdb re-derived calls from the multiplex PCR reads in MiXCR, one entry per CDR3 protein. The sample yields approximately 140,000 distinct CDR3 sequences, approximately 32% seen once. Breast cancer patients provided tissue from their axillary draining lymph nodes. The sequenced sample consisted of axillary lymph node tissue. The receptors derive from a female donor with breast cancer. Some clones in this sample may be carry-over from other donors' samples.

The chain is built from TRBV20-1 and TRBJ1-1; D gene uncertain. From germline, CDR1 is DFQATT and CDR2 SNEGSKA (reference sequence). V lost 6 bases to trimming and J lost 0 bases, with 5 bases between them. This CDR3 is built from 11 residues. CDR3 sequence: CSAPMNTEAFF. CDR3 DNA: TGCAGTGCCCCCATGAACACTGAAGCTTTCTTT.

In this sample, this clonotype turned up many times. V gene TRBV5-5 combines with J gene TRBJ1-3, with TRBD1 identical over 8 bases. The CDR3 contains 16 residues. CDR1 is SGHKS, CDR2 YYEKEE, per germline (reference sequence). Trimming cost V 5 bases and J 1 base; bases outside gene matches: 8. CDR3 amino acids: CASRYDRGGSGNTIYF. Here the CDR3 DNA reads TGTGCCAGCAGATATGACAGGGGAGGGTCTGGAAACACCATATATTTT.

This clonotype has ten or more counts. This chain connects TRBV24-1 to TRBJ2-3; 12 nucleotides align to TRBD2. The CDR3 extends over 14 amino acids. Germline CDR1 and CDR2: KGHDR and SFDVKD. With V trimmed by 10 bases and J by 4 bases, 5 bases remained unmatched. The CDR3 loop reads CATGTSGFPDTQYF. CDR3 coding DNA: TGTGCCACGGGGACTAGCGGGTTTCCAGATACGCAGTATTTT.

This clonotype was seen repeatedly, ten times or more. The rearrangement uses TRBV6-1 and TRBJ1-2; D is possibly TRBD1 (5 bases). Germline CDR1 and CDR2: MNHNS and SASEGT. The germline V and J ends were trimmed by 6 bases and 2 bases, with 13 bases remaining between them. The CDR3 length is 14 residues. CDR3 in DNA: TGTGCCAGCAGAAGGGACGGACCAAACTATGGCTACACCTTC. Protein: CASRRDGPNYGYTF.

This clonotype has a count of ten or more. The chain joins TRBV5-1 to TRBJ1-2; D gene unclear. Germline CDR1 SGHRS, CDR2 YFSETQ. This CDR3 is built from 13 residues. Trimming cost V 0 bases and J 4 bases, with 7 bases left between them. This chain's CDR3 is CASSLEFGYGYTF. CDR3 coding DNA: TGCGCCAGCAGCTTGGAGTTCGGCTATGGCTACACCTTC.

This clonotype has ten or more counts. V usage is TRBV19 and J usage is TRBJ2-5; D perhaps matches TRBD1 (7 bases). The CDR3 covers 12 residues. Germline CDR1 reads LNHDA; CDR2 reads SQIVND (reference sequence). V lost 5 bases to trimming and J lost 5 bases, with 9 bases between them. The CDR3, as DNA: TGTGCCAGTAGTTCAGGGGGGGAGACCCAGTACTTC. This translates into CASSSGGETQYF.

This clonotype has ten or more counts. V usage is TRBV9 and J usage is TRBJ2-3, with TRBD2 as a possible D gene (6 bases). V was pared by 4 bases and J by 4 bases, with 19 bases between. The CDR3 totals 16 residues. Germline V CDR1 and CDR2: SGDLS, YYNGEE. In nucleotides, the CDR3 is TGTGCCAGCAGCTCCGGGGGACCCAAATCTGCAGATACGCAGTATTTT. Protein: CASSSGGPKSADTQYF.

The CDR3 region is CASSLYGGDGETQYF. CDR3 coding DNA: TGCGCCAGCAGCTTGTACGGGGGGGATGGTGAGACCCAGTACTTC. The chain recombines TRBV5-1 with TRBJ2-5; 8 positions agree with TRBD2. This CDR3 is 15 amino acids long. With V trimmed by 1 base and J by 5 bases, 7 bases remained unmatched. CDR1 is SGHRS and CDR2 is YFSETQ in the germline V gene.